A single sample is the source of the 6 T cell receptor beta chains below, sequenced in a study of T cell clonotyping in hematopoietic cell transplantation. The assay was immunoSEQ multiplex PCR, and TCRdb's table has in-frame clones only and misses some. The table includes tens of thousands of clones, roughly nine tenths detected once. This material consisted of PBMCs, taken 100 days after allogeneic stem cell transplant. The receptors derive from a female patient aged 50 to 60 who had an allogeneic stem cell transplant from a related donor, so the T cells may come from the graft donor. Some clones in this sample may be carry-over from other donors' samples.

As for this clone: This sample also contains other DNA sequences that code for the same CDR3. This rearrangement joins TRBV5-6 to TRBJ1-2, with a tentative D call TRBD1 (5 bases). The CDR3 runs 13 residues. Trimming took off 0 bases at V and 5 bases at J, with 8 bases between the two ends. Per the germline V gene, CDR1 is SGHDT and CDR2 is YYEEEE. The CDR3 DNA reads as TGTGCCAGCAGCTTGGAGGGGCGGTATGGCTACACCTTC. This encodes CASSLEGRYGYTF. Variable domain in full (rest from reference TRBV5-6 and TRBJ1-2): DAGVTQSPTHLIKTRGQQVTLRCSPKSGHDTVSWYQQALGQGPQFIFQYYEEEERQRGNFPDRFSGHQFPNYSSELNVNALLLGDSALYLCASSLEGRYGYTFGSGTRLTVV.

The J gene is TRBJ2-7, the V gene TRBV2; 8 bases agree with TRBD1. CDR1 and CDR2 from the germline V gene are SNHLY and FYNNEI. The CDR3 length is 13 residues. V lost 7 bases, J lost 4 bases, and 6 bases stayed unmatched. The CDR3 here is CASTRTGLYEQYF. The CDR3 DNA follows: TGTGCCAGCACCCGGACAGGGCTGTACGAGCAGTACTTC.

The J gene is TRBJ1-2, the V gene TRBV10-2; no clear D gene. With 7 bases removed from V and 1 base from J, the gap between germline ends came to 13 bases. CDR1 and CDR2 from the germline V gene are WSHSY and SAAADI. The CDR3 loop spans 14 amino acids. CDR3 DNA: TGCGCCAGCACCCCCCGGGGATTTAACTATGGCTACACCTTC. Translating gives CASTPRGFNYGYTF.

The V call is TRBV9, the J call TRBJ1-1, with D possibly TRBD1 on 5 matching bases. The CDR3 sequence is 15 residues long. V was shortened by 3 bases and J by 5 bases, with 17 bases between the two germline ends. Germline assignment: CDR1 SGDLS and CDR2 YYNGEE. This chain's CDR3 is CASSAPQGGFTEAFF. The DNA for the CDR3 is TGTGCCAGCAGCGCCCCCCAGGGCGGGTTTACTGAAGCTTTCTTT.

The rearrangement joins TRBV14 to TRBJ2-3, with 11 bases aligning to TRBD1. Germline assignment: CDR1 SGHDN and CDR2 FVKESK. The CDR3 has 14 residues. The ends lost 10 bases at V and 3 bases at J; junction bases unmatched: 6. The DNA of the CDR3 is TGTGCCAAAGCCGGGACAGGGGGGACAGATACGCAGTATTTT. This encodes CAKAGTGGTDTQYF.

The chain recombines TRBV19 with TRBJ1-2; D is unclear. Trimming shortened V by 3 bases and J by 6 bases, and 11 bases separated the two germline ends. CDR3 length: 13 residues. CDR1 LNHDA and CDR2 SQIVND come from the germline V gene (reference sequence). In nucleotides, the CDR3 is TGTGCCAGTAGTATGAGGCCAGAGGATGGCTACACCTTC. This sequence encodes CASSMRPEDGYTF.